Listed below are T cell receptor beta chains from one sample, sequenced in a study of Graves' ophthalmopathy and Graves' hyperthyroidism. TCRdb called the multiplex PCR reads again in MiXCR, with one record for every CDR3 protein. The table lists 350,000 to 400,000 distinct CDR3 sequences, just over 15% of them singletons. Sequencing used peripheral blood. The receptors come from a woman between 18 and 29 years old with stable Graves' hyperthyroidism. The CDR3 runs from the conserved cysteine through the conserved F or W. A D gene is named only where the DNA matches it firmly. Only some rows state a clone size, as once, few, many or a class for expanded clones.

many	TRBV5-5	TRBD1	TRBJ2-7	CASRPGTGYEQYF	TGTGCCAGCAGACCGGGGACAGGCTACGAGCAGTACTTC
many	TRBV29-1	-	TRBJ1-1	CSVGRLGGNTEAFF	TGCAGCGTTGGGCGGTTGGGGGGGAACACTGAAGCTTTCTTT
many	TRBV12-3/TRBV12-4	-	TRBJ2-2	CASDRRAGAAGELFF	TGTGCCAGCGATCGTCGGGCAGGGGCGGCCGGGGAGCTGTTTTTT
many	TRBV6-2/TRBV6-3	-	TRBJ2-5	CASSYPPGGTQYF	TGTGCCAGCAGTTACCCCCCTGGGGGGACCCAGTACTTC
many	TRBV7-2	-	TRBJ2-2	CASSLLGNTGELFF	TGTGCCAGCAGCTTACTAGGCAACACCGGGGAGCTGTTTTTT
-	TRBV6-1	-	TRBJ2-7	CASSEVVTATYEQYF	TGTGCCAGCAGTGAAGTTGTGACAGCTACCTACGAGCAGTACTTC
few	TRBV5-4	TRBD1	TRBJ2-5	CASSLGGQGAETQYF	TGTGCCAGCAGCTTGGGGGGACAGGGAGCGGAGACCCAGTACTTC
-	TRBV6-1	TRBD1	TRBJ1-1	CATSTLDRGAAFF	TGTGCCACCTCGACGCTGGACAGGGGTGCAGCTTTCTTT
many	TRBV6-1	-	TRBJ1-1	CASSEALGGDEAFF	TGTGCCAGCAGTGAAGCGCTTGGAGGGGACGAAGCTTTCTTT
few	TRBV3-1	-	TRBJ1-1	CASSQHGQFEAFF	TGTGCCAGCAGCCAACATGGTCAGTTTGAAGCTTTCTTT